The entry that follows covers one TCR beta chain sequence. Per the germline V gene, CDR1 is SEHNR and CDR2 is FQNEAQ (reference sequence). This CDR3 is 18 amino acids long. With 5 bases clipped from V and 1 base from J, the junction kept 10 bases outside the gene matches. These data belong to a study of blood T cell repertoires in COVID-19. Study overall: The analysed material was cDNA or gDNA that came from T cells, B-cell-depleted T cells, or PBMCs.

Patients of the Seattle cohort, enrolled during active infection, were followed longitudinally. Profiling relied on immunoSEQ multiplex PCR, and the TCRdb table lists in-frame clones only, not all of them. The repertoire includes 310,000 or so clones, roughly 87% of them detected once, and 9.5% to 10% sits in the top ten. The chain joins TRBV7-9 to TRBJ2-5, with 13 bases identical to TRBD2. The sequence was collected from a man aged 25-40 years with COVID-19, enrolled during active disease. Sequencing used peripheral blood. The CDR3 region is CASSPGTSGAGGQETQYF. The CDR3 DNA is TGTGCCAGCAGCCCCGGGACTAGCGGGGCTGGGGGCCAAGAGACCCAGTACTTC.